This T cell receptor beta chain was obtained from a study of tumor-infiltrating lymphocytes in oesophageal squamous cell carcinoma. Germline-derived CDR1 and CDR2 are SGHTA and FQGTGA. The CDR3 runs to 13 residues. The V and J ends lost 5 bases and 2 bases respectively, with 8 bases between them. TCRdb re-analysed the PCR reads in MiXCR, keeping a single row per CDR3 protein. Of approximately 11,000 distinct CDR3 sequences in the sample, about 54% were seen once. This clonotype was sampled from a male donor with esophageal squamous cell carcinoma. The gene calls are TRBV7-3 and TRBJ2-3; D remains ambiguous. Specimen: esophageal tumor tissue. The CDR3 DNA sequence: TGTGCCAGCAGCCCCAAGCCCACAGATACGCAGTATTTT. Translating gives CASSPKPTDTQYF.